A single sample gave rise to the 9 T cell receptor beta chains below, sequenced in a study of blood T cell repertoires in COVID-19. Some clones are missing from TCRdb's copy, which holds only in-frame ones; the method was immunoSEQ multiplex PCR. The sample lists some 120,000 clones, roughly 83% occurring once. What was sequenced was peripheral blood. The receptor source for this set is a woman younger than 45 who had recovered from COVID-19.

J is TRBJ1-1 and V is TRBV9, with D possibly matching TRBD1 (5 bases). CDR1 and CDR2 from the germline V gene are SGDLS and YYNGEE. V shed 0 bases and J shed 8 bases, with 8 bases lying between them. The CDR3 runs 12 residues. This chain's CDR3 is CASSVVEGEAFF. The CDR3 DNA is TGTGCCAGCAGCGTAGTGGAGGGGGAAGCTTTCTTT.

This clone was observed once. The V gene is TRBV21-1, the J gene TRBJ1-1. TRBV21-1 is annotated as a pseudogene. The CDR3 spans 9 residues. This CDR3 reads CASRTEAFF. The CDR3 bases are TGTGCGTCGCGCACTGAAGCTTTCTTT.

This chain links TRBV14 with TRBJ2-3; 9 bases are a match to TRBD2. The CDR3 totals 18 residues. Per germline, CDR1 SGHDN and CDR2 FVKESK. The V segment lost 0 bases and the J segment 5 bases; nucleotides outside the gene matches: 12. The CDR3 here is CASSQDYWDSGSLDTQYF. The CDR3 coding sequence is TGTGCCAGCAGCCAAGATTATTGGGATAGCGGGAGCTTAGATACGCAGTATTTT.

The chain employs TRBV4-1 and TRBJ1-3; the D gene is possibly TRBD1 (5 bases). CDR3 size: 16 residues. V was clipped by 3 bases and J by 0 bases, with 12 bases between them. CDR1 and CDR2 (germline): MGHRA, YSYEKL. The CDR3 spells CASSQGTGSSGNTIYF. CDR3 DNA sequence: TGCGCCAGCAGCCAGGGGACTGGTAGCTCTGGAAACACCATATATTTT.

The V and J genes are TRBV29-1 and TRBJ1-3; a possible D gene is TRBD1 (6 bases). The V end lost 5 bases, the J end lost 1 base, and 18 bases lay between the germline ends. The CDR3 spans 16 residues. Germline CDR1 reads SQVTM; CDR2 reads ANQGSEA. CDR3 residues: CSVQAGGAASGNTIYF. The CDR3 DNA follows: TGCAGCGTTCAAGCGGGGGGGGCGGCGTCTGGAAACACCATATATTTT.

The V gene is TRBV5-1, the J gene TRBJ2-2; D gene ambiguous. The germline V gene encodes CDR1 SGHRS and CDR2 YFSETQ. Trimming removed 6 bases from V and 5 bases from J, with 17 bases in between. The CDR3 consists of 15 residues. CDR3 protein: CASTLSPGSTGELFF. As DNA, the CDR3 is TGCGCCAGCACCCTTTCTCCAGGTAGTACCGGGGAGCTGTTTTTT.

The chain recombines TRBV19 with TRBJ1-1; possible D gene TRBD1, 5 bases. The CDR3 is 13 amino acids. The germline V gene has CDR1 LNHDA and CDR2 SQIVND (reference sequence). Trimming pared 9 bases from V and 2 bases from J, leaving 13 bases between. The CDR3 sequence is CASRGGFNTEAFF. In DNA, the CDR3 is TGTGCCAGCCGTGGGGGGTTCAACACTGAAGCTTTCTTT.

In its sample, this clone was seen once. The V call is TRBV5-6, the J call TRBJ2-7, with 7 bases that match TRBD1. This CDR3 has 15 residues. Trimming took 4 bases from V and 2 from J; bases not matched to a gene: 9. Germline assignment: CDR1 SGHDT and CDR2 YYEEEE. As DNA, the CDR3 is TGTGCCAGCAGCGATTGGGACAGAAGGGCCTACGAGCAGTACTTC. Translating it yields CASSDWDRRAYEQYF.

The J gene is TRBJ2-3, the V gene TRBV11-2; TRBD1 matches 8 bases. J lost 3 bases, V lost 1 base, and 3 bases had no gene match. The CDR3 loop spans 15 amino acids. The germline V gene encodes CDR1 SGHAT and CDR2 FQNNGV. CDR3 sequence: CASSLGGTGTDTQYF. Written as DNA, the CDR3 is TGTGCCAGCAGCTTAGGAGGGACAGGTACAGATACGCAGTATTTT.